These 3 T cell receptor beta chains share one sample of origin, sequenced in a study of blood T cell repertoires in COVID-19. Using immunoSEQ multiplex PCR, the repertoire was profiled, and TCRdb retains in-frame clones only, with some absent. The sample yields roughly 200,000 clones, roughly 85% seen once. The sequenced material came from peripheral blood. Receptors were obtained from a woman in her sixties with acute or convalescent COVID-19.

The chain combines TRBV5-1 with TRBJ1-1, with a tentative D call TRBD1 (5 bases). The CDR3 has 17 residues. Germline V lookup: CDR1 SGHRS, CDR2 YFSETQ. The V and J ends lost 0 bases and 5 bases respectively, with 20 bases between them. CDR3 sequence (DNA): TGCGCCAGCAGCTTGGCCGGACAATGGGCAGTCGGGACTGAAGCTTTCTTT. This translates into CASSLAGQWAVGTEAFF.

V is TRBV14 and J is TRBJ2-6; 9 nucleotides match TRBD1. CDR1 is SGHDN, CDR2 FVKESK, per germline. Trimming at V came to 1 base and at J to 2 bases, leaving 9 bases not matched to a gene. The CDR3 loop spans 19 amino acids. DNA of the CDR3: TGTGCCAGCAGCCAAGGGTGGGACAGGGCCCCCCCTGGGGCCAACGTCCTGACTTTC. This encodes CASSQGWDRAPPGANVLTF.

This clone was seen more than once but under ten times. The chain is built from TRBV15 and TRBJ1-6, with a tentative D call TRBD1 (5 bases). CDR3 size: 17 residues. Trimming pared 0 bases from V and 7 bases from J, leaving 16 bases between. Per the germline V gene, CDR1 is LNHNV and CDR2 is YYDKDF (reference sequence). CDR3 in DNA: TGTGCCACCAGCAGAGATCTGATGGCAGGGAAGAATTCACCCCTCCACTTT. The encoded protein is CATSRDLMAGKNSPLHF.